This T cell receptor beta chain was sequenced for a study of shared T cell receptors in the human thymus. This CDR3 contains 12 residues. V lost 4 bases, J lost 5 bases, and 10 bases lay in between. Germline V gives CDR1 SGHKS, CDR2 YYEKEE (reference sequence). Generated by immunoSEQ multiplex PCR, the TCRdb table keeps only in-frame clones and is missing some. The table records some 720,000 clones, around 89% of them present only once. This sample also belongs to another study, concerning human thymus T cells. That report notes: Infants served as donors; they were healthy and Finnish and were having corrective surgery for congenital heart defects. Unrelated individuals had highly overlapping thymic repertoires, as reported in related research.

The TCR was taken from a boy under two years old with a congenital heart defect. The sample was thymocytes. The chain links TRBV5-5 to TRBJ2-7; maybe TRBD2 (6 bases). The CDR3 DNA follows: TGTGCCAGCAGCCTCCGACTAGACGAGCAGTACTTC. Translation gives CASSLRLDEQYF.